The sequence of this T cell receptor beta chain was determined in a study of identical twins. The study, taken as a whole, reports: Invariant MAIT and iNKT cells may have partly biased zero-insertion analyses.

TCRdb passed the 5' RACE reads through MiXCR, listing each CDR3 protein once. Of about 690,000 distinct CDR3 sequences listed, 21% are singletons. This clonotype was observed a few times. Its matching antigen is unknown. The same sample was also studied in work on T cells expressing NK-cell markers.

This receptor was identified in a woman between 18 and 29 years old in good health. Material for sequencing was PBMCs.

CDR3 loop: CSARDSRGGGQYF. The CDR3, as DNA: TGCAGTGCTAGAGACTCCCGCGGGGGGGGCCAGTACTTC. The chain uses TRBV20-1 and TRBJ2-5; 9 nucleotides line up with TRBD2. The CDR3 extends over 13 amino acids. V shed 0 bases, J shed 10 bases, and the junction held 6 bases outside the gene matches. Germline CDR1 reads DFQATT; CDR2 reads SNEGSKA (reference sequence).